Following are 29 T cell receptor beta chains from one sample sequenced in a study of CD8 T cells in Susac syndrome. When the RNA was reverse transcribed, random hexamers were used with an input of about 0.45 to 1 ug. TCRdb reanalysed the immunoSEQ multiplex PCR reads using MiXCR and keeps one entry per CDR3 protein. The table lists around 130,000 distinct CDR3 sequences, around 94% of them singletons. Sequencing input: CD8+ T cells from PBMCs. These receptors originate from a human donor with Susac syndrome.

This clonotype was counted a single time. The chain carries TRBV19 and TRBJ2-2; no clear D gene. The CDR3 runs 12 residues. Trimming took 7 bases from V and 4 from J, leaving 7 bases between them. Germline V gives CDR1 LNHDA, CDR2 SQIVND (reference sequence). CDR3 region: CASNAITGELFF. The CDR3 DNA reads TGTGCCAGTAACGCGATCACCGGGGAGCTGTTTTTT.

DNA for the CDR3: TGTGCCAGCAGCGTAGGAATCATCGACAATGAGCAGTTCTTC. It specifies CASSVGIIDNEQFF. This chain links TRBV9 with TRBJ2-1; D is unresolved. CDR3 length: 14 residues. Trimming pared 0 bases from V and 5 bases from J, leaving 9 bases between. The germline CDR1 and CDR2 sequences are SGDLS and YYNGEE.

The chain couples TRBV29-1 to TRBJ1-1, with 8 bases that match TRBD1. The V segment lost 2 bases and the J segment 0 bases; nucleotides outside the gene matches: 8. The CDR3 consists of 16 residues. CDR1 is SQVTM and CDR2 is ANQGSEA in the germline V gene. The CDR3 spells CSVEFRTGIMNTEAFF. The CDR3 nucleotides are TGCAGCGTTGAATTCCGGACAGGGATCATGAACACTGAAGCTTTCTTT. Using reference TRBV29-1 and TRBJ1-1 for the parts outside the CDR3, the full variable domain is SAVISQKPSRDICQRGTSLTIQCQVDSQVTMMFWYRQQPGQSLTLIATANQGSEATYESGFVIDKFPISRPNLTFSTLTVSNMSPEDSSIYLCSVEFRTGIMNTEAFFGQGTRLTVV.

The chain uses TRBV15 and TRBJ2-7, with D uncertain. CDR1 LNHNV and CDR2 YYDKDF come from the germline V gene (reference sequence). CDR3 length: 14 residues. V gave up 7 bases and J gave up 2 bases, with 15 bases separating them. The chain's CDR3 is CATKPTGGTYEQYF. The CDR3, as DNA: TGTGCCACCAAACCGACGGGCGGAACCTACGAGCAGTACTTC.

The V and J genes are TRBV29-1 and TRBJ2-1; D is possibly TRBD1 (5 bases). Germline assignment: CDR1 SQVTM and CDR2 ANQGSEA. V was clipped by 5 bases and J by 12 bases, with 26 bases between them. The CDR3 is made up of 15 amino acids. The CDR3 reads CSVRTTEIQAVGQFF. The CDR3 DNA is TGCAGCGTTCGTACTACCGAAATACAGGCGGTCGGGCAGTTCTTC.

CDR3 DNA sequence: TGTGCCAGCAGTTACGGTGAGACCTGGACAGATACGCAGTATTTT. Translation: CASSYGETWTDTQYF. The gene calls are TRBV6-5 and TRBJ2-3; D is unresolved. The ends were cut back, 2 bases at V and 3 bases at J, with 12 bases in the middle. This CDR3 spans 15 amino acids. Germline V gene sequence: CDR1 MNHEY, CDR2 SVGAGI.

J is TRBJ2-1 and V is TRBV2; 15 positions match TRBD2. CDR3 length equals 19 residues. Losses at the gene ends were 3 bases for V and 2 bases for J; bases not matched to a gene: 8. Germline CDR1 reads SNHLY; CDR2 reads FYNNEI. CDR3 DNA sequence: TGTGCCAGCAGTGACCCCGGGACTAGCGGGGGGACGGCCTACAATGAGCAGTTCTTC. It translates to CASSDPGTSGGTAYNEQFF. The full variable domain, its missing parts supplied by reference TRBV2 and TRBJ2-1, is EPEVTQTPSHQVTQMGQEVILRCVPISNHLYFYWYRQILGQKVEFLVSFYNNEISEKSEIFDDQFSVERPDGSNFTLKIRSTKLEDSAMYFCASSDPGTSGGTAYNEQFFGPGTRLTVL.

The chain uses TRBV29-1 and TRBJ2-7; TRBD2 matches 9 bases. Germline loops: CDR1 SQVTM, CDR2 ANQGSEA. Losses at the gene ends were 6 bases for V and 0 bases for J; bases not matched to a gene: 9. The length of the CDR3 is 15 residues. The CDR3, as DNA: TGCAGCGTGGCGGGGGGGACAGACCCCTCCTACGAGCAGTACTTC. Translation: CSVAGGTDPSYEQYF.

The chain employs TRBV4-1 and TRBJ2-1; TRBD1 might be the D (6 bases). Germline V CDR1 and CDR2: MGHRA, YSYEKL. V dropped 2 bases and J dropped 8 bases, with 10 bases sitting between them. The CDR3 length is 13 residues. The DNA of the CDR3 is TGCGCCAGCAGCCAAACACAGGGCTATGAGCAGTTCTTC. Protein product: CASSQTQGYEQFF.

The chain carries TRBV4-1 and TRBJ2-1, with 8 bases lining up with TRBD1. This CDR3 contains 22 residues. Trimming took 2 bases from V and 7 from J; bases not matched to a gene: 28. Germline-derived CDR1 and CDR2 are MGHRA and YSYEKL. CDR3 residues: CASSQRQQFPSGGPMVENEQFF. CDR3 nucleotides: TGCGCCAGCAGCCAAAGACAGCAGTTCCCCTCAGGGGGCCCTATGGTGGAGAATGAGCAGTTCTTC.

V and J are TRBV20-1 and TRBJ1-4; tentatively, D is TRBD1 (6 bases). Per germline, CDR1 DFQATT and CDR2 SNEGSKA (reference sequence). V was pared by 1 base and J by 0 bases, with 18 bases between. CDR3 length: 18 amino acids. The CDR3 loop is CSARVRAQGLSTNEKLFF. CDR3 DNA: TGCAGTGCTAGAGTACGGGCACAGGGTCTGTCAACTAATGAAAAACTGTTTTTT.

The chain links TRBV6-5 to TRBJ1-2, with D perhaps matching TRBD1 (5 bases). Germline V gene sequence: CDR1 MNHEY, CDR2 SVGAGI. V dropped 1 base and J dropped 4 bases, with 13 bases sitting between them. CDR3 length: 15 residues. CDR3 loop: CASSYYRGDTYGYTF. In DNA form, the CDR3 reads TGTGCCAGCAGTTACTACCGAGGGGATACCTATGGCTACACCTTC.

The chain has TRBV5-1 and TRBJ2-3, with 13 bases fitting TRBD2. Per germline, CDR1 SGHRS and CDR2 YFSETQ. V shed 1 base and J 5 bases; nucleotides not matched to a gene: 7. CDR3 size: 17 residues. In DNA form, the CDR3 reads TGCGCCAGCAGCTTGAGTACTAGCGGGGGGGCCATAGATACGCAGTATTTT. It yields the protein CASSLSTSGGAIDTQYF.

The DNA of the CDR3 is TGCGCCAGCAGCTTGGAGGGACTAGCTTCCGCTGAGCAGTTCTTC. It yields the protein CASSLEGLASAEQFF. The J gene is TRBJ2-1, the V gene TRBV5-1; the match to TRBD2 covers 9 bases. The CDR3 contains 15 residues. Per the germline V gene, CDR1 is SGHRS and CDR2 is YFSETQ. The trim removed 0 bases at V and 9 bases at J, leaving 7 bases unmatched.

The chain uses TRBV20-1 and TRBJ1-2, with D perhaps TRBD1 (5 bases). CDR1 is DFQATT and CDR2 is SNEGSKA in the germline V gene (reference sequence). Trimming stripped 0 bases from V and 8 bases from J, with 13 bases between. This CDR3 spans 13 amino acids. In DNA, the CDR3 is TGCAGTGCTAGAGATCTTGGACACACCGGCTACACCTTC. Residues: CSARDLGHTGYTF.

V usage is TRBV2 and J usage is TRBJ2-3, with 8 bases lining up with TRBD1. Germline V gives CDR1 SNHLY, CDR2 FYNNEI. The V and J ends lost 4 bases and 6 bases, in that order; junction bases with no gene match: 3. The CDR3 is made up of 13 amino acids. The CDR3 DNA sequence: TGTGCCAGCAGTGCAGGGGGCGTTGATACGCAGTATTTT. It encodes CASSAGGVDTQYF.

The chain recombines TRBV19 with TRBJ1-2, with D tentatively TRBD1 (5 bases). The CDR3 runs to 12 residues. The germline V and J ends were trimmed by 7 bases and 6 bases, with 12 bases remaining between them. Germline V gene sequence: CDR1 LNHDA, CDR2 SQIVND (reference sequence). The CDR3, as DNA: TGTGCCAGTAATGGCAGGGTGGATGGCTACACCTTC. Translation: CASNGRVDGYTF. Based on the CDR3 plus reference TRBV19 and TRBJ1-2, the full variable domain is DGGITQSPKYLFRKEGQNVTLSCEQNLNHDAMYWYRQDPGQGLRLIYYSQIVNDFQKGDIAEGYSVSREKKESFPLTVTSAQKNPTAFYLCASNGRVDGYTFGSGTRLTVV.

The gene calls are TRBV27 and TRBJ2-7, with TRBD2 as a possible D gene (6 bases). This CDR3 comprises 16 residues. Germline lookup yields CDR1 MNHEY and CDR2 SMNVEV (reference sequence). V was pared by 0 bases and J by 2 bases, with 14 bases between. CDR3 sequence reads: CASSLSGGLPTYEQYF. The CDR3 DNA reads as TGTGCCAGCAGTTTATCTGGGGGACTCCCCACCTACGAGCAGTACTTC.

The CDR3, as DNA: TGTGCCAGCATGGGCCCAGCCTACGAGCAGTACTTC. This sequence encodes CASMGPAYEQYF. This chain links TRBV25-1 with TRBJ2-7, with D unresolved. Trimming cost V 7 bases and J 2 bases, with 9 bases left between them. This CDR3 has 12 amino acids. Per germline, CDR1 MGHDK and CDR2 SYGVNS.

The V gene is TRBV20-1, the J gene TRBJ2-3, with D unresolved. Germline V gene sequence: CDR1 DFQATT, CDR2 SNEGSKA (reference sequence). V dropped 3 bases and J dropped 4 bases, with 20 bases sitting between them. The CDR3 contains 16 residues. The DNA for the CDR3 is TGCAGTGCTAGTGCCGGGCTTAGTGGGGTCTCAGATACGCAGTATTTT. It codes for CSASAGLSGVSDTQYF.

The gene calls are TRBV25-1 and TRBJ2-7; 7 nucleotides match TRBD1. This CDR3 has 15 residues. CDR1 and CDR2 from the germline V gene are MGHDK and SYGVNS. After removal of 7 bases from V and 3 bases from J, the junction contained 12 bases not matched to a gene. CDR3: CASTSLGQNHYEQYF. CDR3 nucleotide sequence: TGTGCCAGCACCTCCCTGGGACAGAATCACTACGAGCAGTACTTC.

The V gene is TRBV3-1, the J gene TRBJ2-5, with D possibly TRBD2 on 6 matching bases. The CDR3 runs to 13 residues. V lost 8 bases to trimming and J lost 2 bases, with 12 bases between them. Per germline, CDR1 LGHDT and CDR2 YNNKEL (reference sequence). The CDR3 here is CASCPGEQETQYF. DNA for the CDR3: TGTGCCAGCTGTCCGGGGGAGCAAGAGACCCAGTACTTC.

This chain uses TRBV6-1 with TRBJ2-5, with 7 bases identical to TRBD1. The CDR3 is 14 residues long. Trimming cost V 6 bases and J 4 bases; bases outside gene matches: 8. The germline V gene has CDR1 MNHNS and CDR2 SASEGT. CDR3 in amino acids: CASSLQGRGETQYF. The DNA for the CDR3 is TGTGCCAGCAGCTTACAGGGGAGAGGAGAGACCCAGTACTTC.

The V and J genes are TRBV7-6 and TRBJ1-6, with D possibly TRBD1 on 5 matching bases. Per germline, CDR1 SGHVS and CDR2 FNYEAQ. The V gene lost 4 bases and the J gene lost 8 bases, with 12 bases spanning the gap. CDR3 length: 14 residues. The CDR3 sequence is CASSSRVSDSPLHF. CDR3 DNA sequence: TGTGCCAGCAGCTCCAGGGTCAGCGATTCACCCCTCCACTTT.

The CDR3 region has the DNA TGCGCCAGCAGCCATCAACAGGTGAACACTGAAGCTTTCTTT. The encoded protein is CASSHQQVNTEAFF. The genes are TRBV4-1 and TRBJ1-1; D may be TRBD1 (5 bases). CDR1 MGHRA and CDR2 YSYEKL come from the germline V gene. The V gene lost 3 bases and the J gene lost 0 bases, with 8 bases spanning the gap. The CDR3 loop spans 14 amino acids.

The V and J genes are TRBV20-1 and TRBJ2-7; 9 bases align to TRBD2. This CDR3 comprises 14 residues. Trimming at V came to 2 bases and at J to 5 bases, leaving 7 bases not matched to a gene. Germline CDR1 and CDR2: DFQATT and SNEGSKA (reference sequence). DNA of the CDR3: TGCAGTGCTAGACGGCGGGGGGGCCAGCACGAGCAGTACTTC. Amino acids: CSARRRGGQHEQYF.

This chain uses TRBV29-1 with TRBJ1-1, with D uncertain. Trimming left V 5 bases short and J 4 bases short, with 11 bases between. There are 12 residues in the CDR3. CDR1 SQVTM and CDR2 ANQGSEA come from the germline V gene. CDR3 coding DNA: TGCAGCGTTATCCCACGGGGCACTGAAGCTTTCTTT. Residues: CSVIPRGTEAFF.

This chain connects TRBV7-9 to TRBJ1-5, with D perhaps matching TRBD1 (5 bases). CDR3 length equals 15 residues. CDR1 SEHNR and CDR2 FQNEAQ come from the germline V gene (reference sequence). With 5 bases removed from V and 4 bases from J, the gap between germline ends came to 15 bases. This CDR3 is CASSPDAGGNQPQHF. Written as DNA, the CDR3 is TGTGCCAGCAGCCCAGACGCTGGGGGTAATCAGCCCCAGCATTTT.

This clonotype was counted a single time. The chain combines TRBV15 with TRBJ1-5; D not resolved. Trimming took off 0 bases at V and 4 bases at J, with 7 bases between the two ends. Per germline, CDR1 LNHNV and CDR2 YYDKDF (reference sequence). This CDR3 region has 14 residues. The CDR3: CATSREVPNQPQHF. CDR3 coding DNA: TGTGCCACCAGCAGAGAGGTGCCAAATCAGCCCCAGCATTTT.